This T cell receptor beta chain stems from a study of human T cells and chemical hapten exposure. Via MiXCR, TCRdb re-called the RACE reads, giving one row per CDR3 protein. The sample lists about 120,000 distinct CDR3 sequences; 9.5% to 13% were seen once. Documented time point: patch test 1, 2 weeks after DPC sensitization. Treatment specified: therapeutic diphenylcyclopropenone sensitization with weekly scalp DPC. The ends lost 6 bases at V and 5 bases at J; junction bases unmatched: 4. The CDR3 length is 12 residues. Germline-derived CDR1 and CDR2 are SQVTM and ANQGSEA. Sequenced material: whole blood, taken in connection with sensitization to the hapten diphenylcyclopropenone (DPC). The chain links TRBV29-1 to TRBJ1-1; 9 bases align to TRBD1. The receptor's source is a woman aged 45-60 years with alopecia areata. Some clones in this sample may be carry-over from other donors' samples. The CDR3 nucleotides read TGCAGCGTGGGACAGGGTAGGACTGAAGCTTTCTTT. This gives the protein CSVGQGRTEAFF.